The present entry profiles one TCR beta chain with its context. Its antigen is not known. This specimen belongs to a study of Ad26.COV2.S vaccination and SARS-CoV-2 variants. Study at large: Of the COV1001 trial arms, the Ad26.COV2.S arm included the donor. Doses of Ad26.COV2.S were injected into muscle once or twice, 56 days apart. Findings of the study overall: The analyses of TCR breadth and depth may have understated the size of total T cell responses. Participants in the vaccine arm had higher spike-specific TCR breadth; placebo recipients had lower.

Treatment defined: 19 received Ad26.COV2.S at low or high dose, single or two shots; about 5 received placebo; per-sample allocation not given. Day 63 after the first vaccine or placebo injection was the time point for sampling. Germline CDR1 and CDR2: MDHEN and SYDVKM. The CDR3 sequence is 13 residues long. The V end lost 6 bases, the J end lost 4 bases, and 7 bases lay between the germline ends. The method was immunoSEQ multiplex PCR; TCRdb's version includes in-frame clones alone and lacks a portion of them. The data contain under 550,000 clones, approximately 90% of them singletons. The source was peripheral blood, collected in a trial of Ad26.COV2.S vaccine versus placebo. The chain has TRBV28 and TRBJ2-6; D is uncertain. This sequence originates from a person aged 18-65 years who received the Ad26.COV2.S COVID-19 vaccine or a placebo. The CDR3 spells CASRQSGANVLTF. CDR3 bases: TGTGCCAGCAGACAGTCGGGGGCCAACGTCCTGACTTTC.